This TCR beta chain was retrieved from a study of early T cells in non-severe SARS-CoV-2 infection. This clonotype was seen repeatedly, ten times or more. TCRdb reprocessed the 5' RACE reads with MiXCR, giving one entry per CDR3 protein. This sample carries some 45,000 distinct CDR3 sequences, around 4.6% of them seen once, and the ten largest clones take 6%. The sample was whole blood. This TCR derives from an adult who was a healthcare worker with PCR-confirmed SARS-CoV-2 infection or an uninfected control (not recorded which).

In nucleotides, the CDR3 is TGCAGTGCTAGAGTTCCTTCCTCCTACGAGCAGTACTTC. Protein sequence: CSARVPSSYEQYF. This chain uses TRBV20-1 with TRBJ2-7; no reliable D call. The CDR3 is 13 amino acids. V lost 1 base to trimming and J lost 0 bases, with 7 bases between them. Germline loops: CDR1 DFQATT, CDR2 SNEGSKA (reference sequence).